This T cell receptor beta chain derives from a study of CD8 T cells in ankylosing spondylitis. TCRdb redid the calling of the 5' RACE reads with MiXCR, one entry per CDR3 protein. This table holds 350,000 to 400,000 distinct CDR3 sequences, around 20% found once. Study-level findings and limits: Clones tied to disease were said to be significantly enriched in matched ankylosing spondylitis synovial fluid. The authors found the disease-linked clones to be CD8+ and relatively rare in peripheral blood. Characteristic, it appeared, of ankylosing spondylitis blood was a TCR beta motif of roughly eight highly homologous variants.

Germline V CDR1 and CDR2: LNHNV, YYDKDF (reference sequence). The germline V and J ends were trimmed by 9 bases and 6 bases, with 15 bases remaining between them. The CDR3 covers 13 residues. This clonotype was found a few times. No antigen is known for it. The V and J genes are TRBV15 and TRBJ2-1; a weak D match, TRBD2 (6 bases). This sequence was found in a male donor with ankylosing spondylitis or in good health (not recorded which). The material sequenced was blood, either unsorted or a sorted T cell fraction (not recorded which). The chain's CDR3 is CATKRAGRNEQFF. The CDR3 nucleotides read TGTGCCACGAAACGGGCGGGGCGCAATGAGCAGTTCTTC.